This T cell receptor beta chain was recorded in a study of identical twins. Study-wide points: Models underpredicted monozygotic twin sharing of out-of-frame TCR alpha. With beta out-of-frame sequences, excess sharing by twins was weaker.

TCRdb redid the calling of the 5' RACE reads with MiXCR, one entry per CDR3 protein. The sample includes some 660,000 distinct CDR3 sequences, under 9% of them seen just once. Turning to this clonotype: No antigen is known for it.

The same data also contributed to another study, on yellow fever vaccine responses in identical twins.

The TCR originated in a woman aged 18-29 years in good health. The sample consisted of PBMCs.

In DNA, the CDR3 is TGTGCCATTCAGGGGAAAGCCGAAGCTTTCTTT. Translating gives CAIQGKAEAFF. This rearrangement joins TRBV10-3 to TRBJ1-1; D is possibly TRBD1 (6 bases). Germline V lookup: CDR1 ENHRY, CDR2 SYGVKD. Trimming cost V 9 bases and J 8 bases, with 13 bases left between them. The CDR3 spans 11 residues.